Sequencing of this TCR beta chain was carried out in a study of blood T cells in healthy people across ages. Whole-study results and caveats: In these data, TCR beta diversity tracked strongly with naive T cell percentage.

Worth noting for this clonotype: Its antigen is unknown.

V lost 0 bases and J 4 bases, leaving 9 bases between the germline ends. Germline assignment: CDR1 MGHRA and CDR2 YSYEKL. CDR3 length equals 14 residues. For the second PCR, which ran for roughly 7 to 11 cycles, a sample-barcoded 5' primer and a J-beta primer mix were used. All samples yielded 2.5 million or more CDR3-containing paired-end reads. From the 5' RACE reads, TCRdb called clonotypes with MiXCR, one entry per CDR3 protein. The sample has approximately 1,000,000 distinct CDR3 sequences, roughly two fifths seen once. This TCR derives from a young man in good health. The sequencing sample was made of blood. The rearrangement uses TRBV4-1 and TRBJ1-1; D is ambiguous. CDR3 protein: CASSQDATPTEAFF. CDR3 in DNA: TGCGCCAGCAGCCAAGATGCTACACCCACTGAAGCTTTCTTT.